This TCR beta chain comes out of a study of cytomegalovirus exposure and HLA in healthy donors. Study summary: Of roughly 360 genotyped donors, roughly 80% grouped in the Caucasian-associated ancestry cluster.

Primers for the PCR totalled 60 Vbeta and 13 Jbeta. Libraries were prepared by immunoSEQ multiplex PCR; TCRdb keeps only in-frame clonotypes and omits some of them. Of 140,000 to 150,000 clones detected, approximately 80% appear once; the ten largest clones hold around 10%. V lost 0 bases and J 0 bases, leaving 8 bases between the germline ends. The CDR3 extends over 15 amino acids. The germline CDR1 and CDR2 sequences are LGHNA and YNFKEQ. Details on this clone: Its antigen is unidentified.

Study-level points and caveats: In a later analysis, several top co-occurrence clusters appeared linked to parvovirus B19, influenza, CMV and Epstein-Barr virus.

The V gene is TRBV4-2, the J gene TRBJ1-2; no definite D call. Sequencing used PBMCs. This receptor was taken from a woman aged 55-75 years in good health and CMV-seropositive. CDR3 region: CASSQDGGSNYGYTF. CDR3 bases: TGTGCCAGCAGCCAAGATGGAGGGTCTAACTATGGCTACACCTTC.